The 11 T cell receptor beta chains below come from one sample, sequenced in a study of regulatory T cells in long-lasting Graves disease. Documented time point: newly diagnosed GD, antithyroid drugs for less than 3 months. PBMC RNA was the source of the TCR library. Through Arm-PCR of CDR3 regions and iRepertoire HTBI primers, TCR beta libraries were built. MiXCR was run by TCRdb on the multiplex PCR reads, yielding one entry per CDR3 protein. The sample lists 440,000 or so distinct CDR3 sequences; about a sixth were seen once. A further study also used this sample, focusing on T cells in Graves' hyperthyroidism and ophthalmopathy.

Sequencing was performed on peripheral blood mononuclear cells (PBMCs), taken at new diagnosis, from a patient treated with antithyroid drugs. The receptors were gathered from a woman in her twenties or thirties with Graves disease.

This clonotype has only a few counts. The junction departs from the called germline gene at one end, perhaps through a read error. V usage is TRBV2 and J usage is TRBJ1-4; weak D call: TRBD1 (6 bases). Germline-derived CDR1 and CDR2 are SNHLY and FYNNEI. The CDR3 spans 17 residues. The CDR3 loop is CASRGRGGHSTNEKLLF. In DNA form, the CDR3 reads TGTGCCAGCAGGGGCCGCGGGGGGCACTCTACTAATGAAAAACTGCTTTTT.

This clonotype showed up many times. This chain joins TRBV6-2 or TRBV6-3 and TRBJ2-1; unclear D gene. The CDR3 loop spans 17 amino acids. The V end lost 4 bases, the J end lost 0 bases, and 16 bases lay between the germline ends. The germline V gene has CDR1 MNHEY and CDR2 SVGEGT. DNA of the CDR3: TGTGCCAGCAGTTTCCCTGACAAGGGCAGCTCCTACAATGAGCAGTTCTTC. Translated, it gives CASSFPDKGSSYNEQFF.

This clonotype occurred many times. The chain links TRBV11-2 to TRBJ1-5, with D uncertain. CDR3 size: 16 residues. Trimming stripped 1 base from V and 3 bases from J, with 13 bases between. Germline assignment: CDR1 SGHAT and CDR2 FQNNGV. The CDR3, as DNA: TGTGCCAGCAGCTTAGGCTCGGAGTTAGACAATCAGCCCCAGCATTTT. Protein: CASSLGSELDNQPQHF.

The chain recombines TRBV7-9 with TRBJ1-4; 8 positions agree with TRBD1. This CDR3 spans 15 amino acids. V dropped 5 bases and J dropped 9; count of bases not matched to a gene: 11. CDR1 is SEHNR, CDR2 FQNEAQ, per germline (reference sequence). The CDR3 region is CASSARGRREKKLFF. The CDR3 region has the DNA TGTGCCAGCAGCGCCAGGGGGCGCCGAGAGAAAAAACTGTTTTTT.

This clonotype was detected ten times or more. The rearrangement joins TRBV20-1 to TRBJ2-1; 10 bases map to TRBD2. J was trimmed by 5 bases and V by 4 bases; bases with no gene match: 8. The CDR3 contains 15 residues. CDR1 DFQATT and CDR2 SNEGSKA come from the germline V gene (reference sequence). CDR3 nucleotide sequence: TGCAGTGCTAAACTAGCGGGGCTGCTTAACAATGAGCAGTTCTTC. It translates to CSAKLAGLLNNEQFF.

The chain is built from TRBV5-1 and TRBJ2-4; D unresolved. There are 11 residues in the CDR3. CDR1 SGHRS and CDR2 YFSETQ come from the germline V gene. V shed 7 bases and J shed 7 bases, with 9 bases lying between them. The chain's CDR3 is CASAYDNIQYF. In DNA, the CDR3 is TGCGCCAGCGCCTACGATAACATTCAGTACTTC.

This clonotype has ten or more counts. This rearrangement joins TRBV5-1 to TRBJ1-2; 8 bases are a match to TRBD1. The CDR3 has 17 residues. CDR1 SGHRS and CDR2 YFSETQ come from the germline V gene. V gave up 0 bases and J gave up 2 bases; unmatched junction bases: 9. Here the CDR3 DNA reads TGCGCCAGCAGCTTGGATCCCGGACAGGGTTCGAACTATGGCTACACCTTC. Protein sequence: CASSLDPGQGSNYGYTF.

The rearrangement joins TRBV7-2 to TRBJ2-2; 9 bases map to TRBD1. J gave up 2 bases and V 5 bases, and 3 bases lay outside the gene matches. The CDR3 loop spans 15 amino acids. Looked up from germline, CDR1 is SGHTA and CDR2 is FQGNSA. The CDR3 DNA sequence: TGTGCCAGCAGCGGACAGGGGCACAACACCGGGGAGCTGTTTTTT. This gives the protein CASSGQGHNTGELFF.

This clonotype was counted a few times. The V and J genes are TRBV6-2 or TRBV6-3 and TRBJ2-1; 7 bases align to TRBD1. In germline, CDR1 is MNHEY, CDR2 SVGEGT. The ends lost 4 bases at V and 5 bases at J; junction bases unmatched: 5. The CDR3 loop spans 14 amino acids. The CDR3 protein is CASSWDSHNNEQFF. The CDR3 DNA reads TGTGCCAGCAGTTGGGACAGCCATAACAATGAGCAGTTCTTC.

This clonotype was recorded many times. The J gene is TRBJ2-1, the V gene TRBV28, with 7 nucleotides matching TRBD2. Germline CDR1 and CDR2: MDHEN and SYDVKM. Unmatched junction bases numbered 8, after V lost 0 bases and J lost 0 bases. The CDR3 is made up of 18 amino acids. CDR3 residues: CASSLCPLALSSYNEQFF. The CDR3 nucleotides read TGTGCCAGCAGTTTATGTCCACTAGCGCTGAGCTCCTACAATGAGCAGTTCTTC.

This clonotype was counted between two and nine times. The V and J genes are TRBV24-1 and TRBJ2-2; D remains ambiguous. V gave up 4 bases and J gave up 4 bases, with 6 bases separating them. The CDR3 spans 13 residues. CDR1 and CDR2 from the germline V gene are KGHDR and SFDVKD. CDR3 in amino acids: CATSEVGTGELFF. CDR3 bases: TGTGCCACCAGTGAGGTCGGCACCGGGGAGCTGTTTTTT.